Listed below are T cell receptor beta chains from one sample, sequenced in a study of blood T cell repertoires in COVID-19. TCRdb's copy holds only in-frame clones and misses some; the assay was immunoSEQ multiplex PCR. The table includes 200,000 to 250,000 clones, 81% detected once. Source material: PBMCs or T cells enriched from blood (not recorded which). These receptors all stem from a woman aged 50 to 60 with acute COVID-19. The CDR3 runs from the conserved cysteine through the conserved F or W. The order of the fields is clone size, J gene, D gene, V gene, CDR3 protein, CDR3 DNA. The D gene is left open where the match is weak. Clone size is not always given. Where it is, it says once, few, many or a class for expanded clones.

abundance: NA
j_gene: TRBJ2-4
d_gene: NA
v_gene: TRBV3-1/TRBV3-2
CDR3aa: CASSQGSVAKNIQYF
CDR3nt: TGTGCCAGCAGCCAAGGTAGCGTAGCCAAAAACATTCAGTACTTC

abundance: NA
j_gene: TRBJ2-7
d_gene: TRBD1
v_gene: TRBV7-2
CDR3aa: CASSRPGQPSYEQYF
CDR3nt: TGTGCCAGCAGCAGACCGGGACAGCCGTCCTACGAGCAGTACTTC

abundance: few
j_gene: TRBJ2-7
d_gene: TRBD1
v_gene: TRBV7-9
CDR3aa: CASQGTGYEQYF
CDR3nt: TGTGCCAGCCAAGGGACAGGCTACGAGCAGTACTTC

abundance: NA
j_gene: TRBJ1-1
d_gene: TRBD1
v_gene: TRBV3-1/TRBV3-2
CDR3aa: CASSQGTGNTEAFF
CDR3nt: TGTGCCAGCAGCCAGGGGACAGGGAACACTGAAGCTTTCTTT

abundance: few
j_gene: TRBJ1-2
d_gene: NA
v_gene: TRBV15
CDR3aa: CATRKPGGGTRGYTF
CDR3nt: TGTGCCACCAGGAAACCCGGGGGGGGAACGAGAGGCTACACCTTC

abundance: once
j_gene: TRBJ2-5
d_gene: TRBD1
v_gene: TRBV27
CDR3aa: CASDPRGQGAETQYF
CDR3nt: TGTGCCAGCGATCCTAGGGGCCAGGGGGCAGAGACCCAGTACTTC

abundance: NA
j_gene: TRBJ2-5
d_gene: NA
v_gene: TRBV7-2
CDR3aa: CASSLDLGPQETQYF
CDR3nt: TGTGCCAGCAGCTTAGATTTGGGGCCACAAGAGACCCAGTACTTC

abundance: NA
j_gene: TRBJ2-7
d_gene: TRBD1
v_gene: TRBV7-7
CDR3aa: CASSLGDSRSYEQYF
CDR3nt: TGTGCTAGCAGCTTAGGGGACAGCCGCTCCTACGAGCAGTACTTC

abundance: NA
j_gene: TRBJ2-2
d_gene: TRBD1
v_gene: TRBV29-1
CDR3aa: CSVGEARTGGMNTGELFF
CDR3nt: TGCAGCGTTGGTGAAGCTCGGACAGGGGGAATGAACACCGGGGAGCTGTTTTTT

abundance: few
j_gene: TRBJ2-2
d_gene: TRBD2
v_gene: TRBV6-2/TRBV6-3
CDR3aa: CASSQERDYTGELFF
CDR3nt: TGTGCCAGCAGTCAAGAGCGGGACTACACCGGGGAGCTGTTTTTT

abundance: many
j_gene: TRBJ1-1
d_gene: NA
v_gene: TRBV25-1
CDR3aa: CASRDARREAFF
CDR3nt: TGTGCCAGCAGAGACGCGCGGAGGGAAGCTTTCTTT

abundance: NA
j_gene: TRBJ2-1
d_gene: NA
v_gene: TRBV11-2
CDR3aa: CASSITGLNEQFF
CDR3nt: TGTGCCAGCAGCATTACCGGTCTGAATGAGCAGTTCTTC

abundance: NA
j_gene: TRBJ2-2
d_gene: NA
v_gene: TRBV7-2
CDR3aa: CASSFRAGSRTGELFF
CDR3nt: TGTGCCAGCAGCTTTCGGGCGGGAAGTCGCACCGGGGAGCTGTTTTTT

abundance: NA
j_gene: TRBJ1-2
d_gene: NA
v_gene: TRBV28
CDR3aa: CASSRSGTQANYGYTF
CDR3nt: TGTGCCAGCAGTAGGTCCGGGACACAAGCTAACTATGGCTACACCTTC

abundance: NA
j_gene: TRBJ2-7
d_gene: NA
v_gene: TRBV19
CDR3aa: CASSIGLAVPSEQYF
CDR3nt: TGTGCCAGTAGTATAGGTCTGGCAGTTCCCTCCGAGCAGTACTTC

abundance: NA
j_gene: TRBJ2-2
d_gene: NA
v_gene: TRBV30
CDR3aa: CAWHSSNTGELFF
CDR3nt: TGTGCCTGGCACAGCTCGAACACCGGGGAGCTGTTTTTT

abundance: NA
j_gene: TRBJ1-2
d_gene: NA
v_gene: TRBV29-1
CDR3aa: CSVRANYGYTF
CDR3nt: TGCAGCGTTCGGGCTAACTATGGCTACACCTTC

abundance: NA
j_gene: TRBJ2-3
d_gene: NA
v_gene: TRBV19
CDR3aa: CASSNYQGKDTQYF
CDR3nt: TGTGCCAGTAGTAACTATCAGGGGAAAGATACGCAGTATTTT

abundance: NA
j_gene: TRBJ2-7
d_gene: TRBD1
v_gene: TRBV6-5
CDR3aa: CASKKATGGYEQYF
CDR3nt: TGTGCCAGCAAGAAAGCGACAGGGGGTTACGAGCAGTACTTC

abundance: NA
j_gene: TRBJ2-2
d_gene: TRBD2
v_gene: TRBV11-3
CDR3aa: CASSSPGLAGGPTGELFF
CDR3nt: TGTGCCAGCAGCTCCCCGGGACTAGCGGGGGGGCCGACCGGGGAGCTGTTTTTT

abundance: few
j_gene: TRBJ1-6
d_gene: TRBD1
v_gene: TRBV28
CDR3aa: CASSLSQGSNSPLHF
CDR3nt: TGTGCCAGCAGTTTATCACAGGGGTCCAATTCACCCCTCCACTTT

abundance: few
j_gene: TRBJ1-6
d_gene: NA
v_gene: TRBV5-1
CDR3aa: CASSLVGQVNSPLHF
CDR3nt: TGCGCCAGCAGCTTGGTAGGCCAGGTCAATTCACCCCTCCACTTT

abundance: NA
j_gene: TRBJ2-5
d_gene: TRBD2
v_gene: TRBV28
CDR3aa: CASSSTTIYSGIQETQYF
CDR3nt: TGTGCCAGCAGTTCGACTACGATATATAGCGGGATTCAAGAGACCCAGTACTTC

abundance: NA
j_gene: TRBJ2-2
d_gene: NA
v_gene: TRBV7-9
CDR3aa: CASSRGGSGELFF
CDR3nt: TGTGCCAGCAGTCGTGGCGGGTCCGGGGAGCTGTTTTTT

abundance: NA
j_gene: TRBJ2-1
d_gene: TRBD1
v_gene: TRBV28
CDR3aa: CASSYRGRSEQFF
CDR3nt: TGTGCCAGCAGTTACAGGGGGCGTAGTGAGCAGTTCTTC

abundance: few
j_gene: TRBJ2-1
d_gene: TRBD2
v_gene: TRBV7-9
CDR3aa: CASSLASGGLDEQFF
CDR3nt: TGTGCCAGCAGCTTAGCCTCGGGGGGGCTCGATGAGCAGTTCTTC

abundance: NA
j_gene: TRBJ2-1
d_gene: TRBD2
v_gene: TRBV19
CDR3aa: CASSNPGRAGGIYNEQFF
CDR3nt: TGTGCCAGTAGTAACCCCGGGCGAGCGGGGGGGATATACAATGAGCAGTTCTTC

abundance: NA
j_gene: TRBJ2-1
d_gene: NA
v_gene: TRBV5-1
CDR3aa: CASSVDLAQSSYNEQFF
CDR3nt: TGCGCCAGCAGCGTCGATCTAGCGCAGAGCTCCTACAATGAGCAGTTCTTC

abundance: NA
j_gene: TRBJ1-6
d_gene: TRBD1
v_gene: TRBV12-3/TRBV12-4
CDR3aa: CASSTGTGVLHF
CDR3nt: TGTGCCAGCAGTACTGGGACAGGGGTCCTCCACTTT

abundance: NA
j_gene: TRBJ2-1
d_gene: TRBD2
v_gene: TRBV29-1
CDR3aa: CSVEQSIAGVTNNEQFF
CDR3nt: TGCAGCGTTGAGCAGTCAATAGCGGGAGTAACCAACAATGAGCAGTTCTTC

abundance: NA
j_gene: TRBJ1-4
d_gene: TRBD1
v_gene: TRBV5-6
CDR3aa: CASSLPGGAFEKLFF
CDR3nt: TGTGCCAGCAGCTTGCCAGGGGGCGCTTTTGAAAAACTGTTTTTT

abundance: NA
j_gene: TRBJ2-4
d_gene: NA
v_gene: TRBV29-1
CDR3aa: CSVGDRNIQYF
CDR3nt: TGCAGCGTTGGTGACAGAAACATTCAGTACTTC

abundance: NA
j_gene: TRBJ1-5
d_gene: TRBD1
v_gene: TRBV7-2
CDR3aa: CASSGGDSGNQPQHF
CDR3nt: TGTGCCAGCAGCGGAGGGGACAGTGGCAATCAGCCCCAGCATTTT

abundance: NA
j_gene: TRBJ2-5
d_gene: NA
v_gene: TRBV5-1
CDR3aa: CASTLDSQETQYF
CDR3nt: TGCGCCAGCACCCTGGACAGCCAAGAGACCCAGTACTTC

abundance: once
j_gene: TRBJ2-3
d_gene: NA
v_gene: TRBV6-2/TRBV6-3
CDR3aa: CASSYAWRVVSTDTQYF
CDR3nt: TGTGCCAGCAGTTACGCCTGGAGGGTCGTGAGCACAGATACGCAGTATTTT

abundance: NA
j_gene: TRBJ2-3
d_gene: NA
v_gene: TRBV28
CDR3aa: CASSFNIGSGEEDTQYF
CDR3nt: TGTGCCAGCAGTTTCAATATCGGGTCCGGGGAGGAAGATACGCAGTATTTT

abundance: NA
j_gene: TRBJ2-1
d_gene: TRBD2
v_gene: TRBV28
CDR3aa: CASRGTSGLNEQFF
CDR3nt: TGTGCCAGCAGGGGGACTAGCGGCTTAAATGAGCAGTTCTTC

abundance: NA
j_gene: TRBJ1-1
d_gene: NA
v_gene: TRBV12-3/TRBV12-4
CDR3aa: CASRSFGEAFF
CDR3nt: TGTGCCAGCAGGTCCTTCGGTGAAGCTTTCTTT

abundance: NA
j_gene: TRBJ2-7
d_gene: TRBD1
v_gene: TRBV10-3
CDR3aa: CAISANSGQGAYEQYF
CDR3nt: TGTGCCATCAGCGCGAATTCGGGACAGGGGGCCTACGAGCAGTACTTC

abundance: NA
j_gene: TRBJ1-2
d_gene: TRBD1
v_gene: TRBV4-2
CDR3aa: CASSQESGQASYGYTF
CDR3nt: TGTGCCAGCAGCCAAGAAAGCGGACAGGCAAGCTATGGCTACACCTTC

abundance: NA
j_gene: TRBJ1-2
d_gene: NA
v_gene: TRBV30
CDR3aa: CAWSPPRVLNYGYTF
CDR3nt: TGTGCCTGGAGTCCCCCGAGAGTGCTTAACTATGGCTACACCTTC

abundance: NA
j_gene: TRBJ1-2
d_gene: NA
v_gene: TRBV5-1
CDR3aa: CASSPAGYGYTF
CDR3nt: TGCGCCAGCAGCCCGGCAGGTTATGGCTACACCTTC

abundance: NA
j_gene: TRBJ2-2
d_gene: TRBD2
v_gene: TRBV6-2/TRBV6-3
CDR3aa: CASSYQLAGAAGELFF
CDR3nt: TGTGCCAGCAGTTACCAACTAGCGGGAGCTGCCGGGGAGCTGTTTTTT

abundance: once
j_gene: TRBJ1-6
d_gene: TRBD1
v_gene: TRBV18
CDR3aa: CASSGRQGSNSPLHF
CDR3nt: TGTGCCAGCTCTGGGCGACAGGGGAGTAATTCACCCCTCCACTTT

abundance: NA
j_gene: TRBJ1-1
d_gene: NA
v_gene: TRBV18
CDR3aa: CASFNTANTEAFF
CDR3nt: TGTGCCAGCTTTAATACAGCGAACACTGAAGCTTTCTTT

abundance: NA
j_gene: TRBJ1-2
d_gene: NA
v_gene: TRBV11-2
CDR3aa: CASSPTGTLTRGYTF
CDR3nt: TGTGCCAGCAGCCCGACCGGGACTCTGACCCGTGGCTACACCTTC

abundance: NA
j_gene: TRBJ2-3
d_gene: NA
v_gene: TRBV28
CDR3aa: CASSIVGAGNTQYF
CDR3nt: TGTGCCAGCTCTATTGTCGGAGCGGGCAATACGCAGTATTTT